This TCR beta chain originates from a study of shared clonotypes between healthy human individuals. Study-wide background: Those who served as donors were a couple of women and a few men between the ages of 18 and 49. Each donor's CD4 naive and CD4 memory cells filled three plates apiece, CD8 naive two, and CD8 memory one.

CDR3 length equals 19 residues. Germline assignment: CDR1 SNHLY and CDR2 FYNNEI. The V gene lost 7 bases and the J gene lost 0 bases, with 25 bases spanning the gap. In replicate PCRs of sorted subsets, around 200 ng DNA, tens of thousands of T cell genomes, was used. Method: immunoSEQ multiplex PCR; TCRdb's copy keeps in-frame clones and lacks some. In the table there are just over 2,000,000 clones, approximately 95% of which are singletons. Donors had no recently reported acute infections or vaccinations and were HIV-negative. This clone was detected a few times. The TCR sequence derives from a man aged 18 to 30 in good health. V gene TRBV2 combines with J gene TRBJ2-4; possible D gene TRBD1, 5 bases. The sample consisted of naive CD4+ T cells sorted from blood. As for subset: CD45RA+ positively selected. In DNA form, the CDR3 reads TGTGCCAGCACTGCCCCAGGGTTTTATGTCCCGCTAGCCAAAAACATTCAGTACTTC. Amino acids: CASTAPGFYVPLAKNIQYF.